Given below is one TCR beta chain in context. Its specificity is not known. Making TCR cDNA involved 5'RACE template switching, which added UMIs and a universal primer site. TCRdb fed the 5' RACE reads into MiXCR, producing one record per CDR3 protein. The top ten hold 3% to 4% of the sample, which has nearly 300,000 distinct CDR3 sequences, around 10% seen once. The sample is drawn from a study of T cells after yellow fever vaccination. Overall study findings and caveats: Although most clonotypes did not, a small share appeared in both CD4 and CD8 compartments. Reappearance after the booster was observed for most primary-vaccination clones (about 97% CD4, around 90% CD8). Compared with primary, the secondary response was weaker and peaked at day 5, not 15.

This CDR3 contains 15 residues. V shed 1 base and J shed 4 bases, with 13 bases lying between them. Looked up from germline, CDR1 is MDHEN and CDR2 is SYDVKM. The chain joins TRBV28 to TRBJ1-2; D is unresolved. The specimen comprised CD4+ T cells sorted from PBMCs, sampled 5 days after the yellow fever booster vaccination. This clonotype originated in a man younger than 35 who received the YFV17D yellow fever vaccine. The CDR3 region has the DNA TGTGCCAGCAGTTTATTAAATGACGGACCCTATGGCTACACCTTC. This sequence encodes CASSLLNDGPYGYTF.